This is a list of T cell receptor beta chains from one sample in a study of T cell responses to AZD1222 COVID-19 vaccine. Sequencing was performed with immunoSEQ multiplex PCR; in TCRdb, only in-frame clones are kept and a portion is missing. This table has 100,000 to 150,000 clones, roughly 87% appearing once. The sequencing used peripheral blood, collected on day 0 of AZD1222 vaccination. The source is an adult in good health. The CDR3 runs from the conserved cysteine through the conserved F or W. Fields, in order: D gene, J gene, clone size, V gene, CDR3 protein, CDR3 DNA. D genes are given only for firm matches. Clone size is not always given. Where it is, it says once, few, many or a class for expanded clones.

NA | TRBJ1-6 | NA | TRBV3-1/TRBV3-2 | CASSPLGQPNSPLHF | TGTGCCAGCAGCCCTCTGGGGCAGCCAAATTCACCCCTCCACTTT
TRBD1 | TRBJ1-1 | NA | TRBV12-3/TRBV12-4 | CASSRRTGNTAFF | TGTGCCAGCAGTCGTCGGACAGGGAATACAGCTTTCTTT
NA | TRBJ2-7 | NA | TRBV4-1 | CASSHGFISLNEQYF | TGCGCCAGCAGCCACGGGTTTATCAGTCTCAACGAGCAGTACTTC
TRBD1 | TRBJ1-2 | NA | TRBV5-1 | CASSLDGTDYGYTF | TGCGCCAGCAGCTTGGACGGGACAGACTATGGCTACACCTTC
TRBD1 | TRBJ2-7 | once | TRBV5-4 | CASSSGTGLYEQYF | TGTGCCAGCAGCTCCGGGACAGGGCTTTACGAGCAGTACTTC
TRBD1 | TRBJ1-2 | NA | TRBV7-9 | CASSTLRGQEEGDYGYTF | TGTGCCAGCAGCACCCTCCGCGGACAGGAAGAAGGGGACTATGGCTACACCTTC
NA | TRBJ1-1 | NA | TRBV27 | CASSTSLNTEAFF | TGTGCCAGCAGTACTTCCCTGAACACTGAAGCTTTCTTT
TRBD2 | TRBJ2-1 | NA | TRBV7-2 | CASSTPPGGGPSNEQFF | TGTGCCAGCAGCACCCCCCCTGGCGGGGGGCCCAGCAATGAGCAGTTCTTC
NA | TRBJ2-3 | once | TRBV13 | CASSISGSTDTQYF | TGTGCCAGCAGCATTAGCGGTAGCACAGATACGCAGTATTTT
NA | TRBJ2-7 | NA | TRBV29-1 | CSVGAGSYEQYF | TGCAGCGTTGGTGCAGGCTCCTACGAGCAGTACTTC
TRBD1 | TRBJ2-5 | NA | TRBV11-1 | CASRWTGAPETQYF | TGTGCCAGCAGATGGACAGGGGCGCCAGAGACCCAGTACTTC
TRBD1 | TRBJ2-7 | NA | TRBV18 | CASSHTTGAYEQYF | TGTGCCAGCTCACACACAACAGGGGCCTACGAGCAGTACTTC
NA | TRBJ1-6 | NA | TRBV11-2 | CASSPTAANSPLHF | TGTGCCAGCAGCCCGACCGCGGCTAATTCACCCCTCCACTTT
NA | TRBJ2-7 | NA | TRBV7-3 | CASSPADSYEQYF | TGTGCCAGCAGCCCAGCGGACAGCTACGAGCAGTACTTC
NA | TRBJ1-5 | NA | TRBV2 | CASSEAYSNQPQHF | TGTGCCAGCAGTGAAGCGTACAGCAATCAGCCCCAGCATTTT
NA | TRBJ2-1 | NA | TRBV6-5 | CASSFQLRNDEQFF | TGTGCCAGCAGTTTCCAACTGAGAAACGATGAGCAGTTCTTC
NA | TRBJ1-5 | NA | TRBV24-1 | CATSDSARGSRAIFNQPQHF | TGTGCCACCAGTGATTCGGCCCGGGGGTCCAGGGCGATCTTCAATCAGCCCCAGCATTTT
NA | TRBJ1-1 | NA | TRBV12-3/TRBV12-4 | CASSLRFGAFF | TGTGCCAGCAGTCTGAGGTTTGGAGCTTTCTTT
TRBD1 | TRBJ2-1 | NA | TRBV6-5 | CASSPTGGLNEQFF | TGTGCCAGCAGTCCGACAGGGGGCCTCAATGAGCAGTTCTTC
NA | TRBJ1-1 | NA | TRBV29-1 | CSVADEEAFF | TGCAGCGTAGCGGACGAGGAAGCTTTCTTT
NA | TRBJ2-5 | NA | TRBV4-2 | CASSTRQETQYF | TGTGCCAGCAGCACTCGCCAAGAGACCCAGTACTTC
TRBD2 | TRBJ2-3 | NA | TRBV7-9 | CAIWTGGSDTQYF | TGTGCCATTTGGACGGGGGGATCAGATACGCAGTATTTT
NA | TRBJ2-3 | NA | TRBV5-4 | CASSLQPLDTQYF | TGTGCCAGCAGCTTGCAGCCACTAGATACGCAGTATTTT
NA | TRBJ2-6 | NA | TRBV28 | CASSLASSGANVLTF | TGTGCCAGCAGTTTAGCCAGCTCTGGGGCCAACGTCCTGACTTTC
NA | TRBJ2-7 | NA | TRBV29-1 | CSVEGGSQSSYEQYF | TGCAGCGTTGAAGGGGGTTCTCAGAGCTCCTACGAGCAGTACTTC
TRBD2 | TRBJ2-7 | NA | TRBV10-1 | CASTAAGAHYEQYF | TGCGCCAGCACGGCAGCGGGGGCCCATTACGAGCAGTACTTC
TRBD1 | TRBJ1-1 | NA | TRBV10-3 | CAISLGGWGTEAFF | TGTGCCATCAGCCTAGGGGGCTGGGGCACTGAAGCTTTCTTT
TRBD1 | TRBJ2-7 | NA | TRBV28 | CASSVLQGAHEQYF | TGTGCCAGCAGTGTATTACAGGGGGCCCACGAGCAGTACTTC
TRBD1 | TRBJ2-5 | NA | TRBV19 | CASSMPGQGTQETQYF | TGTGCCAGTAGTATGCCGGGACAGGGGACTCAAGAGACCCAGTACTTC
NA | TRBJ1-2 | few | TRBV12-3/TRBV12-4 | CASSQDPQGYTF | TGTGCCAGCAGCCAGGATCCGCAGGGCTACACCTTC
TRBD2 | TRBJ2-1 | few | TRBV6-5 | CASSGGLLEQFF | TGTGCCAGTTCGGGGGGGCTCTTAGAGCAGTTCTTC
TRBD1 | TRBJ1-1 | few | TRBV2 | CASRNRQGDTEAFF | TGTGCCAGCCGGAATCGACAGGGGGACACTGAAGCTTTCTTT
NA | TRBJ2-7 | NA | TRBV19 | CASGAGRRGEQYF | TGTGCCAGTGGGGCGGGCCGTCGTGGGGAGCAGTACTTC
NA | TRBJ1-5 | NA | TRBV6-5 | CASSWGRTGNQPQHF | TGTGCCAGCAGTTGGGGCAGGACGGGCAATCAGCCCCAGCATTTT
NA | TRBJ1-5 | NA | TRBV28 | CASSLLAGPRQPQHF | TGTGCCAGCAGTTTATTAGCAGGGCCACGTCAGCCCCAGCATTTT
TRBD2 | TRBJ2-2 | NA | TRBV19 | CASRREGGTGELFF | TGTGCCAGTAGGAGGGAGGGTGGCACCGGGGAGCTGTTTTTT
NA | TRBJ1-6 | NA | TRBV30 | CALELGGLLLHF | TGTGCCCTCGAGCTTGGGGGGTTACTCCTCCACTTT
NA | TRBJ1-6 | NA | TRBV6-5 | CASKIRDSYNSPLHF | TGTGCCAGCAAAATCCGGGACTCCTATAATTCACCCCTCCACTTT
NA | TRBJ2-1 | NA | TRBV7-6 | CASSLVQATGNEQFF | TGTGCCAGCAGCTTAGTACAGGCCACAGGGAATGAGCAGTTCTTC
NA | TRBJ1-3 | NA | TRBV7-2 | CASSPGPSSGNTIYF | TGTGCCAGCAGCCCTGGCCCATCCTCTGGAAACACCATATATTTT
NA | TRBJ1-1 | NA | TRBV19 | CASSNVGGKTEAFF | TGTGCCAGTAGTAACGTAGGGGGTAAAACTGAAGCTTTCTTT
TRBD2 | TRBJ2-3 | NA | TRBV7-2 | CASSLFLAGGPDTQYF | TGTGCCAGCAGCTTATTCCTGGCGGGGGGGCCAGATACGCAGTATTTT
TRBD2 | TRBJ2-1 | NA | TRBV24-1 | CATSGGKRGSYNEQFF | TGTGCCACCAGTGGTGGGAAGCGGGGTTCATACAATGAGCAGTTCTTC
TRBD2 | TRBJ2-1 | NA | TRBV28 | CASKKLGTNPSYNEQFF | TGTGCCAGCAAAAAGTTAGGGACTAACCCCTCCTACAATGAGCAGTTCTTC
NA | TRBJ2-1 | NA | TRBV5-1 | CASSLDGYNEQFF | TGCGCCAGCAGCTTAGACGGATACAATGAGCAGTTCTTC